This entry lists 19 T cell receptor beta chains sequenced from one sample in a study of tissue T cells after allogeneic stem cell transplantation. Sequencing was performed with immunoSEQ multiplex PCR; in TCRdb, only in-frame clones are kept and a portion is missing. This sample has tens of thousands of clones, with roughly 92% found just once. The sample consisted of blood, taken before transplantation. Receptors were obtained from a woman aged 40-70 years who later had graft-versus-host disease after an allogeneic stem cell transplant.

This sequence joins TRBV9 and TRBJ1-1; 9 bases align to TRBD1. The CDR3 runs 14 residues. V shed 3 bases and J 5 bases; nucleotides not matched to a gene: 5. Germline V gene lookup returns CDR1 SGDLS and CDR2 YYNGEE. CDR3 residues: CASSGGQGRTEAFF. DNA of the CDR3: TGTGCCAGCAGCGGGGGACAGGGAAGAACTGAAGCTTTCTTT.

The chain carries TRBV5-4 and TRBJ1-2; D is undetermined. The CDR3 spans 15 residues. V dropped 1 base and J dropped 4 bases, with 14 bases sitting between them. CDR1 and CDR2 from the germline V gene are SGHNT and YYREEE (reference sequence). CDR3 sequence (DNA): TGTGCCAGCAGCTTGCCTGGAGATCACCTCTATGGCTACACCTTC. Protein product: CASSLPGDHLYGYTF.

This sequence joins TRBV5-8 and TRBJ2-7; no firm D call. This CDR3 is built from 13 residues. CDR1 and CDR2 from the germline V gene are SGHTS and YDEGEE. V was cut by 0 bases and J by 6 bases, with 10 bases left in between. This chain's CDR3 is CASSLALSAEQYF. The CDR3 DNA is TGTGCCAGCAGCTTGGCCCTCAGCGCCGAGCAGTACTTC.

The chain has TRBV18 and TRBJ2-1; maybe TRBD2 (6 bases). From germline, CDR1 is KGHSH and CDR2 LQKENI. The CDR3 sequence is 15 residues long. V lost 6 bases to trimming and J lost 4 bases, with 16 bases between them. CDR3 amino acids: CASSSVSGGYNEQFF. The CDR3 nucleotides read TGTGCCAGCTCGTCCGTATCCGGGGGATACAATGAGCAGTTCTTC.

The rearrangement joins TRBV11-2 to TRBJ2-3, with D possibly being TRBD2 (6 bases). The CDR3 length is 15 residues. Deletions cut 5 bases from V and 6 bases from J, with 18 bases between. Per germline, CDR1 SGHAT and CDR2 FQNNGV. DNA for the CDR3: TGTGCCAGCAGCCCCCAACCGGGACTCTTCGATACGCAGTATTTT. This encodes CASSPQPGLFDTQYF.

Worth noting for this clone: The sample contains more than one DNA sequence encoding this CDR3. The V and J genes are TRBV28 and TRBJ2-3, with 9 nucleotides matching TRBD2. This CDR3 comprises 15 residues. Germline V gene data show CDR1 as MDHEN and CDR2 as SYDVKM. V shed 4 bases, J shed 9 bases, and the junction held 11 bases outside the gene matches. The CDR3 sequence is CASSSPAGGGSTQYF. The CDR3 nucleotides read TGTGCCAGCAGTTCGCCGGCGGGAGGGGGCAGCACGCAGTATTTT.

This rearrangement joins TRBV11-2 to TRBJ2-5; perhaps D is TRBD1 or TRBD2 (6 bases each). Germline values: CDR1 SGHAT, CDR2 FQNNGV. Trimming removed 5 bases from V and 4 bases from J, with 17 bases in between. The CDR3 consists of 15 residues. The CDR3 here is CASSLIGGRGETQYF. DNA for the CDR3: TGTGCCAGCAGCCTCATAGGGGGGCGAGGAGAGACCCAGTACTTC.

This clone appeared once. CDR3: CSVNGLAGGAETQYF. CDR3 nucleotides: TGCAGCGTTAATGGACTAGCGGGAGGAGCGGAGACCCAGTACTTC. The V and J genes are TRBV29-1 and TRBJ2-5; TRBD2 aligns across 14 bases. Germline CDR1 and CDR2: SQVTM and ANQGSEA. The CDR3 has 15 amino acids. V dropped 5 bases and J dropped 5; count of bases not matched to a gene: 7.

V is TRBV4-3 and J is TRBJ2-7, with TRBD2 as a possible D gene (6 bases). Germline V gene sequence: CDR1 LGHNA, CDR2 YSLEER. The CDR3 has 17 residues. Trimming shortened V by 0 bases and J by 2 bases, and 17 bases separated the two germline ends. CDR3 amino acids: CASSQDIYGRDPYEQYF. In DNA, the CDR3 is TGCGCCAGCAGCCAAGATATATATGGGCGGGACCCCTACGAGCAGTACTTC.

The chain is built from TRBV5-5 and TRBJ2-7; D possibly uses TRBD1 or TRBD2 (5 bases each). The germline V and J ends were trimmed by 3 bases and 3 bases, with 16 bases remaining between them. The length of the CDR3 is 15 residues. Germline V gene lookup returns CDR1 SGHKS and CDR2 YYEKEE (reference sequence). The CDR3 nucleotides read TGTGCCAGCAGCTCATTCCCCCAGGGAGTCTACGAGCAGTACTTC. This sequence encodes CASSSFPQGVYEQYF.

The J gene is TRBJ2-3, the V gene TRBV10-3, with TRBD2 matching 9 bases. The CDR3 runs 16 residues. CDR1 is ENHRY and CDR2 is SYGVKD in the germline V gene. The trim removed 9 bases at V and 5 bases at J, leaving 15 bases unmatched. Written as DNA, the CDR3 is TGTGCCATTAAGCGGGGCTGGCGGGAGGGGGGAGATACGCAGTATTTT. This codes for CAIKRGWREGGDTQYF.

The chain recombines TRBV28 with TRBJ1-6; no clear D. Germline-derived CDR1 and CDR2 are MDHEN and SYDVKM. With 3 bases removed from V and 5 bases from J, the gap between germline ends came to 8 bases. This CDR3 has 14 amino acids. CDR3 region: CASSLGEHNSPLHF. Here the CDR3 DNA reads TGTGCCAGCAGTTTGGGCGAGCATAATTCACCCCTCCACTTT.

This chain connects TRBV28 to TRBJ2-3, with TRBD2 matching over 7 bases. Germline CDR1 MDHEN, CDR2 SYDVKM. With V trimmed by 2 bases and J by 3 bases, 5 bases remained unmatched. The CDR3 covers 15 residues. As DNA, the CDR3 is TGTGCCAGCAGTTTAGACGGCGGGAGTACAGATACGCAGTATTTT. It translates to CASSLDGGSTDTQYF.

The chain is built from TRBV13 and TRBJ2-7, with 11 positions matching TRBD1. V lost 4 bases, J lost 3 bases, and 11 bases stayed unmatched. The CDR3 extends over 17 amino acids. The germline gives CDR1 PRHDT, CDR2 FYEKMQ (reference sequence). The DNA of the CDR3 is TGTGCCAGCAGCTCCGGGACAGGGGGTTTGAGTGACTACGAGCAGTACTTC. Translated, it gives CASSSGTGGLSDYEQYF.

The V and J genes are TRBV28 and TRBJ2-7, with D possibly matching TRBD1 (5 bases). The ends were cut back, 6 bases at V and 0 bases at J, with 12 bases in the middle. The CDR3 is made up of 14 amino acids. The V gene's germline CDR1 is MDHEN and CDR2 SYDVKM. The CDR3 DNA follows: TGTGCCAGCAGGGAAACAGGACCCTCCTACGAGCAGTACTTC. It translates to CASRETGPSYEQYF. Complete variable domain (other parts from reference TRBV28 and TRBJ2-7): DVKVTQSSRYLVKRTGEKVFLECVQDMDHENMFWYRQDPGLGLRLIYFSYDVKMKEKGDIPEGYSVSREKKERFSLILESASTNQTSMYLCASRETGPSYEQYFGPGTRLTVT.

The chain combines TRBV29-1 with TRBJ2-3, with 7 bases lining up with TRBD2. The germline gives CDR1 SQVTM, CDR2 ANQGSEA. Trimming took 3 bases from V and 2 from J; bases not matched to a gene: 11. There are 16 residues in the CDR3. CDR3 residues: CSVDRTSVTFTDTQYF. DNA for the CDR3: TGCAGCGTTGACCGTACTAGCGTGACGTTCACAGATACGCAGTATTTT.

The gene calls are TRBV4-3 and TRBJ2-2; possible D gene TRBD1, 5 bases. Deletions cut 6 bases from V and 3 bases from J, with 11 bases between. Germline V gene lookup returns CDR1 LGHNA and CDR2 YSLEER. This CDR3 has 14 residues. The CDR3 sequence is CASRQTDYTGELFF. The CDR3 bases are TGCGCCAGCAGACAGACAGATTACACCGGGGAGCTGTTTTTT.

V gene TRBV28 combines with J gene TRBJ2-7; TRBD1 agrees at 8 bases. Germline V gives CDR1 MDHEN, CDR2 SYDVKM. There are 14 residues in the CDR3. Trimming at V came to 6 bases and at J to 3 bases, leaving 7 bases not matched to a gene. The DNA of the CDR3 is TGTGCCAGCAGACCGGGACAGGTGAACTACGAGCAGTACTTC. Its protein product is CASRPGQVNYEQYF.

This clone occurred a few times. The chain joins TRBV1 to TRBJ1-2. TRBV1 is termed a pseudogene. This CDR3 is 11 amino acids long. CDR3 loop: CTSSQDFGYTF. The CDR3 nucleotides are TGCACCAGCAGCCAAGATTTCGGCTACACCTTC.